This T cell receptor beta chain was found in a study of OX40 agonist ivuxolimab in advanced cancers. The CDR3 runs to 16 residues. Germline V gene lookup returns CDR1 MDHEN and CDR2 SYDVKM. Trimming removed 5 bases at V and 3 bases at J, with 17 bases between. This clone was observed a handful of times. Assay: immunoSEQ multiplex PCR; the TCRdb copy retains only in-frame clones and omits some. This table holds about 83,000 clones, about 89% found once. The TCR was taken from an adult with an advanced solid tumor such as melanoma, head and neck, liver or kidney cancer. V usage is TRBV28 and J usage is TRBJ1-5; TRBD1 is a possible D gene (5 bases). The sequences come from CD4+ or CD8+ T cells sorted from blood, collected in a trial of the OX40 agonist ivuxolimab. CDR3 nucleotides: TGTGCCAGCAGTCGCCTCGGGACGGCTTACAATCAGCCCCAGCATTTT. It codes for CASSRLGTAYNQPQHF.